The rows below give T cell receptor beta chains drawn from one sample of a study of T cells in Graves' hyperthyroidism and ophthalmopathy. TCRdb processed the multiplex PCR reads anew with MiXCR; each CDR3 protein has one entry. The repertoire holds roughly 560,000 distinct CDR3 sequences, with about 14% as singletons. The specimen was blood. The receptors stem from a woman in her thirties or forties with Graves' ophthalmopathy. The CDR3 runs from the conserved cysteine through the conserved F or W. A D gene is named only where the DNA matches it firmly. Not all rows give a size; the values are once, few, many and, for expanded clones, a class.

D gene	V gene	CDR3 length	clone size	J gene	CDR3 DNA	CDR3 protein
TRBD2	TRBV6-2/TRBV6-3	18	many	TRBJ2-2	TGTGCCAGCAGTTACTCTGGGCGGGAGGGCCGAATCACCGGGGAGCTGTTTTTT	CASSYSGREGRITGELFF
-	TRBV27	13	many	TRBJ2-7	TGTGCCAGCAGTTTGGACCACGCCTACGAGCAGTACTTC	CASSLDHAYEQYF
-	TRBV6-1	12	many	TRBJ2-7	TGTGCCATCCTGGTAAGCACCCACGAGCAGTACTTC	CAILVSTHEQYF
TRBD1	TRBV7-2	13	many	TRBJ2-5	TGTGCCAGCAGCCCCCGGGACAGGGGCAACCAGTACTTC	CASSPRDRGNQYF
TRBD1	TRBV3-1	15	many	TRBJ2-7	TGTGCCAGCAGCCACAGGGGGCTAGGGGGCGGCGAGCAGTACTTC	CASSHRGLGGGEQYF
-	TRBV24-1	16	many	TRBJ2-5	TGTGCCACCAGTGACACCGCAGAGGGGGTCCAAGAGACCCAGTACTTC	CATSDTAEGVQETQYF
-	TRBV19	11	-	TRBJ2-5	TGTGCCAGTAGCACCACCGGGACCCAGTACTTC	CASSTTGTQYF
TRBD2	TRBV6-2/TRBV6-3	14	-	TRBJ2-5	TGTGCCAGCATCCCGAGCGGGAGGGGATCAACCCAGTACTTC	CASIPSGRGSTQYF
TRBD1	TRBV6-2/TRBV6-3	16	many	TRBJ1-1	TGTGCCAGCAGTTACTCGTGGACAGGGCGGATGAGGGAAGCTTTCTTT	CASSYSWTGRMREAFF
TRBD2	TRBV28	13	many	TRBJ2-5	TGTGCCAACTCCAGACGCGGGAGCCAGACCCAGTACTTC	CANSRRGSQTQYF
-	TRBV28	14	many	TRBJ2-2	TGTGCCAGCATCCCCGACCTTGGTTCCGGGGAGCTGTTTTTT	CASIPDLGSGELFF
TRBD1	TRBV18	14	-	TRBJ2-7	TGTGCCAGCTCATTGCCTAACAGGGGCTACGAGCAGTACTTC	CASSLPNRGYEQYF
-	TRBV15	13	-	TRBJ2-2	TGTGCCACCGCCCGGGGGAACACCGGGGAGCTGTTTTTT	CATARGNTGELFF
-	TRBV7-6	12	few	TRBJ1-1	TGTGCCGGCAGCTCTATGAACACTGAAGCTTTCTTT	CAGSSMNTEAFF
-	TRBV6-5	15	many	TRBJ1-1	TGTGCCAGCAGTTACGAATTGGGATTCGTTCCTGAAGCTTTCTTT	CASSYELGFVPEAFF
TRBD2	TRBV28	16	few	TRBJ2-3	TGTGCCAGCAGGGTGAGACTAGCGGGAGTAACAGATACGCAGTATTTT	CASRVRLAGVTDTQYF
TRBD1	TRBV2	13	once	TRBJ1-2	TGTGCCAGCAGGACAACAGGGGGTGGTGGCTACACCTTC	CASRTTGGGGYTF
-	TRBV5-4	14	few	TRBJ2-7	TGTGCCAGCAGCTTGGCGGCCGGGTCGCGCGAGCAGTACTTC	CASSLAAGSREQYF
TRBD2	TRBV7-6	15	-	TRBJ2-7	TGTGCCAGCAGCTTGGGACTAGCGGGAACCGACGAGCAGTACTTC	CASSLGLAGTDEQYF
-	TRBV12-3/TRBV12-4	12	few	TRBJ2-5	TGTGCCAGCAGACAATTACAAGAGACCCAGTACTTC	CASRQLQETQYF
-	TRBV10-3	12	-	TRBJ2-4	TGTGCCATCAGCGGGAGTGAAAACATTCAGTACTTC	CAISGSENIQYF
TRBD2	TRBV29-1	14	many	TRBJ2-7	TGCAGCGCCGGAGGGGGACTAGCGAAGGGCGAGCAGTACTTC	CSAGGGLAKGEQYF
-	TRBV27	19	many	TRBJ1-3	TGTGCCAGCAGTTCCCTGACCTTGGGCAGAGACATGGGGGGAAACACCATATATTTT	CASSSLTLGRDMGGNTIYF
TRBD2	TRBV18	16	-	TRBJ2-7	TGTGCCAGCTCACCGCCGAGCGGGACTTTTACCCACGAGCAGTACTTC	CASSPPSGTFTHEQYF
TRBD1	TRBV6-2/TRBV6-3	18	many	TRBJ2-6	TGTGCCAGCAGTTACTCGAAGGACAGGGCGTATGGGGCCAACGTCCTGACTTTC	CASSYSKDRAYGANVLTF
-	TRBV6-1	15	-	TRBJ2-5	TGTGCCAGCAGTATAAGGTTGTCGCGACAAGAGACCCAGTACTTC	CASSIRLSRQETQYF
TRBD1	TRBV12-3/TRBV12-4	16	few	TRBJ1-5	TGTGCCAGCAGTGAAACAGGGGCGAATAGCAATCAGCCCCAGCATTTT	CASSETGANSNQPQHF
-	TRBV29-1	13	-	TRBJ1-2	TGCAGCGTTGAAGATTTTCAGGGAGATGGCTACACCTTC	CSVEDFQGDGYTF
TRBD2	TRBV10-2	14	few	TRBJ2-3	TGCGCCAGCAAAGTAGCGGGACGCACAGATACGCAGTATTTT	CASKVAGRTDTQYF
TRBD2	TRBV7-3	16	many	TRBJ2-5	TGTGCCAGCAGCCGAGGGACTAGCGGTTACCAAGAGACCCAGTACTTC	CASSRGTSGYQETQYF
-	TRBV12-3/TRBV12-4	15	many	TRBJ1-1	TGTGCCAGCAGTTTTTATCAGGGATGGAACACTGAAGCTTTCTTT	CASSFYQGWNTEAFF
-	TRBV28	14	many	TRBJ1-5	TGTGCCAGCAGTTTCTCAGGAAGAATCGCGCCCCAGCATTTT	CASSFSGRIAPQHF
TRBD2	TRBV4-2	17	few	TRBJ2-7	TGTGCCAGCAGCCAAGGACTAGCGGGAGCTACGAGGGACGAGCAGTACTTC	CASSQGLAGATRDEQYF
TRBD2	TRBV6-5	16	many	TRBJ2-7	TGTGCCAGCAGTTACTCTAAGGCGGGAGAGCGGTACGAGCAGTACTTC	CASSYSKAGERYEQYF
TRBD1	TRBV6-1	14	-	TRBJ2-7	TGTGCCAGCAGTGAAACCATTACAGGGGTCGAGCAGTACTTC	CASSETITGVEQYF
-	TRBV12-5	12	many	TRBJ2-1	TGTGCTAGTGGTTTGGACTATAATGAGCAGTTCTTC	CASGLDYNEQFF
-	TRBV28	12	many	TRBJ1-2	TGTGCCAGCAGTTTGTGGAGCTCTGGCTACACCTTC	CASSLWSSGYTF
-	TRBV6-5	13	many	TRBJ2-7	TGTGCCAGCAGTTACTTTGCGGGCTACGAGCAGTACTTC	CASSYFAGYEQYF
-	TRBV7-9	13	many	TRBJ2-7	TGTGCCAGCAGCCTACCTTTCGTCTACGAGCAGTACTTC	CASSLPFVYEQYF
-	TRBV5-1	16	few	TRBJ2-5	TGCGCCAGCAGCTTGCTCGGCGATAGCCCGGGGGAGACCCAGTACTTC	CASSLLGDSPGETQYF
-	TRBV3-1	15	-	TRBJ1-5	TGTGCCAGCAGCCAAGTTGCCGGGAGCAATCAGCCCCAGCATTTT	CASSQVAGSNQPQHF
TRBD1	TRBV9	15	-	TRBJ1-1	TGTGCCAGCAGCTCCCAGACAGGGGGGAACACTGAAGCTTTCTTT	CASSSQTGGNTEAFF
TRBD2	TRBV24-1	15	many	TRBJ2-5	TGTGCCACCAGTGATTTGCCGGGGGGGCCCGAGACCCAGTACTTC	CATSDLPGGPETQYF
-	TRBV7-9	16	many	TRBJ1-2	TGTGCCAGCAGCTTCCCGGGAGGGGCCCTTAACTATGGCTACACCTTC	CASSFPGGALNYGYTF
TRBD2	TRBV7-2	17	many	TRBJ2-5	TGTGCCAGCAGCTTGCCTACTAGCGGGGTGTACCAAGAGACCCAGTACTTC	CASSLPTSGVYQETQYF
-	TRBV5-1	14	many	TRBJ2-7	TGCGCCAGCAGCTTGCGGGGGAAATCCTACGAGCAGTACTTC	CASSLRGKSYEQYF
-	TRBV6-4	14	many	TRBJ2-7	TGTGCCAGCAGTGGGGGGCCAATATCCGACGAGCAGTACTTC	CASSGGPISDEQYF
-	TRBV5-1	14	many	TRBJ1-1	TGCGCCAGCAGCTGGCTAGGGGTGAACACTGAAGCTTTCTTT	CASSWLGVNTEAFF
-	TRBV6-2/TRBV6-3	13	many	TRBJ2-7	TGTGCCAGCAGTTACTACAGATCCTACGAGCAGTACTTC	CASSYYRSYEQYF
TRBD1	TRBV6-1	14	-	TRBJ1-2	TGTGCCAGCAGAACCCCGACAGGGAACTATGGCTACACCTTC	CASRTPTGNYGYTF
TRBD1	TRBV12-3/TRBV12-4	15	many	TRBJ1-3	TGTGCCAGCAGCCGAGGGGACAGCTCTGGAAACACCATATATTTT	CASSRGDSSGNTIYF
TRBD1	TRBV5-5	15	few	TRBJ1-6	TGTGCCAGCAGCCATTGGACAGGGGATAATTCACCCCTCCACTTT	CASSHWTGDNSPLHF
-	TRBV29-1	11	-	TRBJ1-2	TGCAGCGTCGGGGGGCAATTTGGCTACACCTTC	CSVGGQFGYTF
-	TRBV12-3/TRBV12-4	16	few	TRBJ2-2	TGTGCCAGCAACCTCGGTATGGTAGAGGCCACCGGGGAGCTGTTTTTT	CASNLGMVEATGELFF